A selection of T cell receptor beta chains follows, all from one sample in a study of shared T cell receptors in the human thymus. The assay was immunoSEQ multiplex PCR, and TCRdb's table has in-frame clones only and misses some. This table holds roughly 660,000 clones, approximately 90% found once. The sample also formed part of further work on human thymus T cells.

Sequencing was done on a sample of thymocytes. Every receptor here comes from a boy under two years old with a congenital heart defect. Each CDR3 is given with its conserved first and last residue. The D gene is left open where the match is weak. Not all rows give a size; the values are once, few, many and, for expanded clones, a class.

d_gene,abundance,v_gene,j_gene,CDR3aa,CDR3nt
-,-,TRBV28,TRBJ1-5,CASRLNRDNQNQPQHF,TGTGCCAGCAGATTAAACCGGGACAACCAAAATCAGCCCCAGCATTTT
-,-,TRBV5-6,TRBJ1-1,CASSTHIDGSTEAFF,TGTGCCAGCAGCACCCATATAGACGGGAGCACTGAAGCTTTCTTT
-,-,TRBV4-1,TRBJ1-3,CASSLLQTAPGNTIYF,TGCGCCAGCAGCCTTCTACAGACAGCTCCAGGAAACACCATATATTTT
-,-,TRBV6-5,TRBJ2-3,CASSYGWTETDTQYF,TGTGCCAGCAGTTACGGGTGGACAGAGACCGATACGCAGTATTTT
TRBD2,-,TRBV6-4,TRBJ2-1,CASSEGSGRAIEQFF,TGTGCCAGCAGTGAGGGCAGCGGGAGGGCCATTGAGCAGTTCTTC
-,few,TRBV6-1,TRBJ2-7,CASSEVGGEQYF,TGTGCCAGCAGTGAAGTAGGGGGCGAGCAGTACTTC
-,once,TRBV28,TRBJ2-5,CASRERTQETQYF,TGTGCCAGCAGAGAGCGGACGCAAGAGACCCAGTACTTC
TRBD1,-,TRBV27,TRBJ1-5,CASRGQGNQPQHF,TGTGCCAGCAGAGGACAGGGGAATCAGCCCCAGCATTTT
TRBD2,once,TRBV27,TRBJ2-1,CASSFIFGGSGNEQFF,TGTGCCAGCAGCTTCATTTTCGGGGGGTCCGGCAATGAGCAGTTCTTC
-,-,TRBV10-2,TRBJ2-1,CASSEYKANEQFF,TGCGCCAGCAGTGAGTACAAAGCGAATGAGCAGTTCTTC
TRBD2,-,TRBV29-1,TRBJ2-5,CSVPGLGGPLGTSGFSVGETQYF,TGCAGCGTCCCTGGGTTGGGGGGGCCGCTGGGGACTAGCGGGTTCAGCGTTGGGGAGACCCAGTACTTC
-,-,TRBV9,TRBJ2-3,CASSVQGKASTDTQYF,TGTGCCAGCAGCGTCCAGGGAAAGGCTAGCACAGATACGCAGTATTTT
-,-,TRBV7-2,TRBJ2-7,CASSCRGSYEQYF,TGTGCCAGCAGCTGTAGGGGGTCCTACGAGCAGTACTTC
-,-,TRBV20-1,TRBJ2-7,CSARPTYEQYF,TGCAGTGCTAGACCAACCTACGAGCAGTACTTC
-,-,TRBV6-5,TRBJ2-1,CASRSSASSYNEQFF,TGTGCCAGCAGGTCAAGCGCGAGCTCCTACAATGAGCAGTTCTTC
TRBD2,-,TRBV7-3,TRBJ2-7,CASSFRMIARLADSYEQYF,TGTGCCAGCAGCTTTAGAATGATCGCCCGCCTAGCGGACTCCTACGAGCAGTACTTC
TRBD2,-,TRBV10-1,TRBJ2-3,CASSYGASGAASTDTQYF,TGCGCCAGCAGCTACGGGGCTAGCGGAGCAGCTAGCACAGATACGCAGTATTTT
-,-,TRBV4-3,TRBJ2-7,CASSQDGNSSYEQYF,TGCGCCAGCAGCCAAGACGGCAACAGCTCCTACGAGCAGTACTTC
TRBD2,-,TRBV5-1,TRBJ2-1,CASSLLTAAGASYNEQFF,TGCGCCAGCAGCCTCCTTACGGCGGCGGGAGCTTCCTACAATGAGCAGTTCTTC
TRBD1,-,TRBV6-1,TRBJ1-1,CASSDWDSTEAFF,TGTGCCAGCAGTGATTGGGACAGCACTGAAGCTTTCTTT
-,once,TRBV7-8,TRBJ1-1,CASSPQGNTEAFF,TGTGCCAGCAGCCCGCAGGGGAACACTGAAGCTTTCTTT
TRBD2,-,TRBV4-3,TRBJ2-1,CASSQVVLAEQFF,TGCGCCAGCAGCCAAGTTGTACTAGCGGAGCAGTTCTTC
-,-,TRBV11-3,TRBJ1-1,CASSLDSAQMNTEAFF,TGTGCCAGCAGCTTAGATTCGGCACAGATGAACACTGAAGCTTTCTTT
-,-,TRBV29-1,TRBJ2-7,CSVEGQCF,TGCAGCGTTGAAGGACAGTGCTTC
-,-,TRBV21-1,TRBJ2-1,CASSPTGLAAYNEQFF,TGTGCCAGCAGCCCCACCGGCCTAGCTGCCTACAATGAGCAGTTCTTC
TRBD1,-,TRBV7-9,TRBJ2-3,CASRPGQSTDTQYF,TGTGCCAGCAGACCGGGACAGAGCACAGATACGCAGTATTTT
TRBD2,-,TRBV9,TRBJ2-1,CASSVGAGERFNEQFF,TGTGCCAGCAGCGTAGGGGCGGGGGAGAGATTCAATGAGCAGTTCTTC
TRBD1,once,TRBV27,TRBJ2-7,CASSLVQGAYEQYF,TGTGCCAGCAGTTTAGTGCAGGGGGCCTACGAGCAGTACTTC
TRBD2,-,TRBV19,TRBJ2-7,CASSKGTSSLPAGQYF,TGTGCCAGTAGTAAAGGGACTAGCTCCCTCCCCGCGGGGCAGTACTTC
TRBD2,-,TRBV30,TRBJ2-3,CAWSVGEVAGADTQYF,TGTGCCTGGAGTGTAGGGGAGGTAGCGGGAGCGGATACGCAGTATTTT
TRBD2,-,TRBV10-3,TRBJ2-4,CAISHPSGSLAKNIQYF,TGTGCCATCAGTCACCCTAGCGGGAGTCTAGCCAAAAACATTCAGTACTTC
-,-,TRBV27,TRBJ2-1,CASGADRNHISPRFF,TGTGCCAGCGGGGCCGACAGAAACCATATTTCTCCTCGGTTCTTC
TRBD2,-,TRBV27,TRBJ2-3,CASSLRLAGGGDTQYF,TGTGCCAGCAGTTTACGTCTAGCGGGAGGAGGGGATACGCAGTATTTT
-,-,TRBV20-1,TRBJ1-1,CSARGAWAFF,TGCAGTGCCCGCGGGGCCTGGGCTTTCTTT
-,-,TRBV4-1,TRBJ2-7,CASSLLAVSSYEQYF,TGCGCCAGCAGCCTTTTAGCGGTCTCCTCCTACGAGCAGTACTTC
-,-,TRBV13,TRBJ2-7,CASSPGQEGNEQYF,TGTGCCAGCAGCCCCGGACAAGAAGGAAACGAGCAGTACTTC
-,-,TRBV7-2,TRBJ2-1,CASTPTAGRQHEQFF,TGTGCCAGCACCCCCACGGCGGGAAGGCAGCATGAGCAGTTCTTC
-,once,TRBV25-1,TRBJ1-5,CASSESGRDQPQHF,TGTGCCAGCAGTGAATCAGGCAGGGATCAGCCCCAGCATTTT
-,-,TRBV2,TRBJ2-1,CASSEGQGPNEQFF,TGTGCCAGCAGTGAAGGTCAGGGCCCCAATGAGCAGTTCTTC
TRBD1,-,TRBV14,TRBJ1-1,CASSQGGLKIGGQGSAEAFF,TGTGCCAGCAGCCAAGGCGGCCTTAAGATCGGAGGACAGGGGAGCGCTGAAGCTTTCTTT
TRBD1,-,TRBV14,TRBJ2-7,CASSQGGRGRREQYF,TGTGCCAGCAGCCAAGGTGGCAGGGGGCGGAGGGAGCAGTACTTC
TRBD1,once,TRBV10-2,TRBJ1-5,CASSEGQGVNQPQHF,TGCGCCAGCAGTGAGGGGCAGGGGGTAAATCAGCCCCAGCATTTT
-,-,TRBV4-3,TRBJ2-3,CASSQDIWLAVGDTQYF,TGCGCCAGCAGCCAAGATATCTGGCTAGCCGTCGGAGATACGCAGTATTTT
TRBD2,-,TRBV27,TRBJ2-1,CASSWGVLAGGPGNEQFF,TGTGCCAGCAGTTGGGGGGTCTTAGCGGGAGGGCCCGGTAATGAGCAGTTCTTC
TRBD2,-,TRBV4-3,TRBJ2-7,CASSAGLAGGSYEQYF,TGCGCCAGCAGCGCCGGACTAGCGGGAGGTTCTTACGAGCAGTACTTC
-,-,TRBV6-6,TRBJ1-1,CAGGHMNTEAFF,TGTGCCGGGGGACATATGAACACTGAAGCTTTCTTT
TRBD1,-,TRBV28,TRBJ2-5,CASSTYRTGVRETQYF,TGTGCCAGCAGCACTTACCGGACAGGGGTCCGAGAGACCCAGTACTTC
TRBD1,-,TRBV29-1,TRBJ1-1,CSVEEGWTGRVMNTEAFF,TGCAGCGTTGAAGAAGGGTGGACAGGGAGGGTGATGAACACTGAAGCTTTCTTT
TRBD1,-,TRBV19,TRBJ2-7,CASSRQGYEQYF,TGTGCCAGTAGTAGACAGGGGTACGAGCAGTACTTC